This T cell receptor (beta chain) was sequenced during a study of blood T cell repertoires in COVID-19. Study information: COVID-19 samples, acute and convalescent, were from the United States, Italy and Spain. T cells, B-cell-depleted T cells, or PBMCs provided the cDNA or gDNA that served as material.

In Seattle, patients joined the study during active infection and were tracked longitudinally. Repertoires were generated with immunoSEQ multiplex PCR, while TCRdb's copy carries only in-frame clones and drops some. The sample lists roughly 42,000 clones, approximately 90% seen once, with about 0.34% in the top ten. Trimming took off 4 bases at V and 3 bases at J, with 13 bases between the two ends. The CDR3 length is 15 residues. Germline V CDR1 and CDR2: SGHRS, YFSETQ. Sequencing was carried out using peripheral blood. The source is a man in his fifties or sixties with COVID-19, enrolled during active disease. The chain uses TRBV5-1 and TRBJ2-2; possible D gene TRBD1, 6 bases. CDR3 nucleotide sequence: TGCGCCAGCAGCCTCCAGGGGCCCGACACCGGGGAGCTGTTTTTT. Translation: CASSLQGPDTGELFF.